The 8 T cell receptor beta chains below were found in one sample sequenced in a study of T cells after yellow fever vaccination. TCRdb recomputed calls from the 5' RACE reads with MiXCR, one row per CDR3 protein. Altogether 300,000 to 400,000 distinct CDR3 sequences are present, 3% to 4.5% being singletons, with the ten largest covering 20% to 30%. The material sequenced was PBMCs, taken 5 days after the yellow fever booster vaccination. The receptor source for this set is a man between 18 and 29 years old who received the YFV17D yellow fever vaccine.

In its sample, this clonotype was seen many times. The chain uses TRBV4-1 and TRBJ1-2; D unresolved. The germline CDR1 and CDR2 sequences are MGHRA and YSYEKL. The germline V and J ends were trimmed by 4 bases and 4 bases, with 16 bases remaining between them. CDR3 length: 15 residues. The CDR3 nucleotides read TGCGCCAGCAGCCCCCGCCAAGGAGTTGGCTATGGCTACACCTTC. Translation: CASSPRQGVGYGYTF.

The chain combines TRBV28 with TRBJ2-5; D could derive from TRBD1 or TRBD2 (5 bases each). Trimming took 5 bases from V and 2 from J, leaving 12 bases between them. CDR3 size: 14 residues. CDR1 is MDHEN, CDR2 SYDVKM, per germline. The CDR3 DNA reads TGTGCCAGCAGTATGATTTGGGGGCAAGAGACCCAGTACTTC. Its protein is CASSMIWGQETQYF.

There are a few counts of this clonotype. The rearrangement uses TRBV7-2 and TRBJ2-2, with 7 bases identical to TRBD2. The CDR3 sequence is 14 residues long. CDR1 SGHTA and CDR2 FQGNSA come from the germline V gene. With 7 bases clipped from V and 7 bases from J, the junction kept 9 bases outside the gene matches. CDR3: CASTASGGYGELFF. The CDR3 nucleotides are TGTGCCAGCACGGCTAGCGGAGGGTACGGGGAGCTGTTTTTT.

The sample holds many counts of this clonotype. The chain links TRBV9 to TRBJ1-1, with 7 nucleotides matching TRBD1. Germline loops: CDR1 SGDLS, CDR2 YYNGEE. This CDR3 region has 16 residues. Trimming removed 0 bases from V and 3 bases from J; junction bases left unmatched: 8. The CDR3, as DNA: TGTGCCAGCAGCGTAGCTGGAGACAGGGCTTACACTGAAGCTTTCTTT. It codes for CASSVAGDRAYTEAFF.

This clonotype was counted a few times. The CDR3 region is CASSHPLGGTQYF. CDR3 nucleotides: TGCGCCAGCAGCCATCCTCTCGGGGGTACGCAGTATTTT. The chain is built from TRBV4-3 and TRBJ2-3, with a tentative D call TRBD2 (6 bases). Germline lookup yields CDR1 LGHNA and CDR2 YSLEER. The CDR3 length is 13 residues. Trimming pared 3 bases from V and 8 bases from J, leaving 12 bases between.

This clonotype was observed at least ten times. The V and J genes are TRBV6-6 and TRBJ2-7; D tentatively fits TRBD1 or TRBD2 (5 bases each). Trimming left V 6 bases short and J 3 bases short, with 15 bases between. The length of the CDR3 is 14 residues. CDR1 is MNHNY and CDR2 is SVGAGI in the germline V gene (reference sequence). For the CDR3, the DNA is TGTGCCAGCAGGCGAGCTGGGACGGACTACGAGCAGTACTTC. Amino acid sequence: CASRRAGTDYEQYF.

In its sample, this clonotype was seen many times. The rearrangement uses TRBV5-4 and TRBJ2-6, with D unresolved. The CDR3 runs 18 residues. Looked up from germline, CDR1 is SGHNT and CDR2 is YYREEE (reference sequence). Trimming pared 0 bases from V and 0 bases from J, leaving 13 bases between. CDR3 protein: CASSLDVAFPSGANVLTF. The CDR3 DNA follows: TGTGCCAGCAGCTTGGATGTAGCCTTTCCCTCTGGGGCCAACGTCCTGACTTTC.

This chain links TRBV5-1 with TRBJ1-1; D remains unclear. Between the trimmed V and J ends, which lost 0 bases and 2 bases, there was a span of 11 bases. The CDR3 is 15 amino acids. The germline gives CDR1 SGHRS, CDR2 YFSETQ. CDR3 DNA sequence: TGCGCCAGCAGCTTGGGGGGTGAGGGTAACACTGAAGCTTTCTTT. It translates to CASSLGGEGNTEAFF.